The 29 T cell receptor beta chains in this list originate from one sample, sequenced in a study of blood T cell repertoires in COVID-19. Sequencing was performed with immunoSEQ multiplex PCR; in TCRdb, only in-frame clones are kept and a portion is missing. The sample includes roughly 47,000 clones, 75% to 90% of them seen just once. The sequencing input was peripheral blood. These receptors were collected from a woman at least 80 years old with COVID-19, enrolled during active disease.

The chain couples TRBV18 to TRBJ1-1, with D possibly being TRBD1 (6 bases). V lost 1 base to trimming and J lost 7 bases, with 10 bases between them. CDR1 KGHSH and CDR2 LQKENI come from the germline V gene. This CDR3 contains 13 residues. CDR3 in amino acids: CASSPQGVDEAFF. The CDR3 DNA reads TGTGCCAGCTCACCACAGGGGGTGGATGAAGCTTTCTTT.

The chain is built from TRBV7-2 and TRBJ1-3; TRBD1 aligns across 7 bases. V was pared by 5 bases and J by 8 bases, with 12 bases of the junction left unmatched. CDR1 is SGHTA and CDR2 is FQGNSA in the germline V gene. The length of the CDR3 is 15 residues. For the CDR3, the DNA is TGTGCCAGCAGCCCAAGACAGGGCCAGCTGGACACCATATATTTT. Its translation is CASSPRQGQLDTIYF.

The J gene is TRBJ1-2, the V gene TRBV15; D gene unclear. CDR1 LNHNV and CDR2 YYDKDF come from the germline V gene (reference sequence). The V and J ends lost 0 bases and 5 bases respectively, with 13 bases between them. CDR3 length equals 15 residues. The CDR3 nucleotides are TGTGCCACCAGCAGAGAAAAGCGGGCACCGTATGGCTACACCTTC. Protein product: CATSREKRAPYGYTF.

This clone was picked up a small number of times. The V call is TRBV11-2, the J call TRBJ1-1; unclear D gene. CDR1 is SGHAT, CDR2 FQNNGV, per germline. V was pared by 1 base and J by 8 bases, with 8 bases between. The CDR3 consists of 12 residues. This CDR3 is CASSLGPTEAFF. The DNA for the CDR3 is TGTGCCAGCAGCTTAGGCCCTACCGAAGCTTTCTTT.

The chain links TRBV18 to TRBJ2-1, with 9 bases fitting TRBD1. The CDR3 covers 16 residues. The V and J ends lost 3 bases and 5 bases, in that order; junction bases with no gene match: 8. The germline gives CDR1 KGHSH, CDR2 LQKENI. The CDR3 DNA sequence: TGTGCCAGCTCACCCTTTCAGGGACAGGGTAACAATGAGCAGTTCTTC. This gives the protein CASSPFQGQGNNEQFF.

The chain combines TRBV7-9 with TRBJ2-7; possibly TRBD1 for D (5 bases). The length of the CDR3 is 12 residues. CDR1 and CDR2 from the germline V gene are SEHNR and FQNEAQ (reference sequence). Trimming left V 2 bases short and J 5 bases short, with 7 bases between. The CDR3 loop is CASSLWGDEQYF. The CDR3 DNA reads as TGTGCCAGCAGCTTATGGGGCGACGAGCAGTACTTC. Together with reference TRBV7-9 and TRBJ2-7, the CDR3 gives the full variable domain: DTGVSQNPRHKITKRGQNVTFRCDPISEHNRLYWYRQTLGQGPEFLTYFQNEAQLEKSRLLSDRFSAERPKGSFSTLEIQRTEQGDSAMYLCASSLWGDEQYFGPGTRLTVT.

The chain recombines TRBV5-1 with TRBJ2-1; TRBD2 matches at 9 bases. This CDR3 contains 15 residues. Germline assignment: CDR1 SGHRS and CDR2 YFSETQ. The trim removed 4 bases at V and 5 bases at J, leaving 7 bases unmatched. The CDR3 here is CASSPLGTSNNEQFF. CDR3 bases: TGCGCCAGCAGCCCTTTGGGGACTAGCAACAATGAGCAGTTCTTC.

This rearrangement joins TRBV7-6 to TRBJ1-5, with no clear D. CDR3 length: 15 residues. The V and J ends lost 1 base and 7 bases respectively, with 14 bases between them. CDR1 and CDR2 from the germline V gene are SGHVS and FNYEAQ. In nucleotides, the CDR3 is TGTGCCAGCAGCTTAGAAGAGGGTTTTAACCAGCCCCAGCATTTT. It is translated as CASSLEEGFNQPQHF.

The chain links TRBV11-2 to TRBJ2-2; no reliable D call. Germline V CDR1 and CDR2: SGHAT, FQNNGV. The CDR3 is 15 residues long. The ends were cut back, 5 bases at V and 1 base at J, with 11 bases in the middle. In nucleotides, the CDR3 is TGTGCCAGCAGCCTCAGTGGGCTGAACACCGGGGAGCTGTTTTTT. This sequence encodes CASSLSGLNTGELFF.

The chain combines TRBV10-2 with TRBJ2-1; TRBD2 aligns across 10 bases. The V and J ends lost 6 bases and 7 bases, in that order; junction bases with no gene match: 3. The CDR3 is made up of 13 amino acids. CDR1 is WSHSY, CDR2 SAAADI, per germline. The CDR3 loop is CASRLAGVNEQFF. The CDR3 nucleotides are TGCGCCAGCAGGCTAGCGGGGGTTAATGAGCAGTTCTTC.

The V and J genes are TRBV7-2 and TRBJ1-1, with D possibly TRBD1 on 5 matching bases. Germline V gene sequence: CDR1 SGHTA, CDR2 FQGNSA. Deletions cut 4 bases from V and 4 bases from J, with 13 bases between. CDR3 length equals 14 residues. The CDR3 DNA sequence: TGTGCCAGCAGCTGGGGGGGAGAGGGCACTGAAGCTTTCTTT. It translates to CASSWGGEGTEAFF.

V gene TRBV6-5 combines with J gene TRBJ1-2; D is perhaps TRBD1 (5 bases). CDR3 length: 16 residues. Germline CDR1 MNHEY, CDR2 SVGAGI. The V end lost 2 bases, the J end lost 0 bases, and 13 bases lay between the germline ends. The CDR3 region has the DNA TGTGCCAGCAGTTACGGTTTACAGGACGCTAACTATGGCTACACCTTC. Protein product: CASSYGLQDANYGYTF.

This clone was observed once. This chain connects TRBV19 to TRBJ1-1; weak D call: TRBD1 (5 bases). Trimming removed 2 bases at V and 0 bases at J, with 16 bases between. Germline CDR1 reads LNHDA; CDR2 reads SQIVND (reference sequence). The CDR3 covers 17 residues. The CDR3 coding sequence is TGTGCCAGTAGTATATTTTCGTCGACAGCTATGAACACTGAAGCTTTCTTT. This gives the protein CASSIFSSTAMNTEAFF.

This chain uses TRBV24-1 with TRBJ2-1; 10 nucleotides line up with TRBD2. The CDR3 length is 23 residues. Per the germline V gene, CDR1 is KGHDR and CDR2 is SFDVKD. Trimming cost V 5 bases and J 0 bases; bases outside gene matches: 24. The CDR3: CATSGGPGSSGSPLKNSYNEQFF. Written as DNA, the CDR3 is TGTGCCACCAGTGGGGGGCCAGGTTCTAGCGGGAGCCCTTTAAAAAACTCCTACAATGAGCAGTTCTTC.

The sample holds a few counts of this clone. This sequence joins TRBV6-5 and TRBJ1-1, with D uncertain. V was trimmed by 4 bases and J by 6 bases, leaving 12 bases between them. Germline loops: CDR1 MNHEY, CDR2 SVGAGI. The CDR3 contains 13 residues. The CDR3 DNA follows: TGTGCCAGCAGTTCCACGGGGATGGCTGAAGCTTTCTTT. Amino acid sequence: CASSSTGMAEAFF.

The chain uses TRBV7-2 and TRBJ2-7; 9 bases map to TRBD1. CDR3 length: 14 amino acids. Trimming removed 0 bases from V and 7 bases from J; junction bases left unmatched: 4. Germline V CDR1 and CDR2: SGHTA, FQGNSA. The CDR3 loop is CASSLAGQGREQYF. In nucleotides, the CDR3 is TGTGCCAGCAGCTTAGCGGGACAGGGTCGGGAGCAGTACTTC.

CDR3 amino acids: CASSSSAGNTIYF. CDR3 DNA sequence: TGTGCCAGCAGCTCTAGTGCCGGAAACACCATATATTTT. The J gene is TRBJ1-3, the V gene TRBV3-1 (or the pseudogene TRBV3-2); no definite D call. The CDR3 loop spans 13 amino acids. Trimming removed 5 bases from V and 4 bases from J, with 9 bases in between. Germline V gene sequence: CDR1 LGHDT, CDR2 YNNKEL (reference sequence).

The chain employs TRBV19 and TRBJ2-3; possibly TRBD1 for D (5 bases). Germline V gene sequence: CDR1 LNHDA, CDR2 SQIVND (reference sequence). CDR3 length: 14 amino acids. The V end lost 5 bases, the J end lost 0 bases, and 9 bases lay between the germline ends. The DNA of the CDR3 is TGTGCCAGTAGTTGGGGCTCTAGCACAGATACGCAGTATTTT. This translates into CASSWGSSTDTQYF.

This chain links TRBV5-1 with TRBJ2-7; 9 nucleotides line up with TRBD2. Germline trimming cut 0 bases from V and 2 bases from J; bases unmatched to any gene: 3. Germline CDR1 SGHRS, CDR2 YFSETQ. The CDR3 is 15 amino acids. The CDR3, as DNA: TGCGCCAGCAGCTTGGGTAGCGGGAGTACCTACGAGCAGTACTTC. This sequence encodes CASSLGSGSTYEQYF.

This clone was seen a few times. The sample holds other DNA sequences that translate to the same CDR3. The chain links TRBV18 to TRBJ1-2; 7 nucleotides match TRBD1. The ends lost 6 bases at V and 4 bases at J; junction bases unmatched: 5. CDR3 size: 13 residues. CDR1 is KGHSH and CDR2 is LQKENI in the germline V gene. CDR3 protein: CASSSGQVYGYTF. The CDR3 bases are TGTGCCAGCTCCTCAGGACAGGTCTATGGCTACACCTTC. Supplemented by reference TRBV18 and TRBJ1-2, the full variable domain reads NAGVMQNPRHLVRRRGQEARLRCSPMKGHSHVYWYRQLPEEGLKFMVYLQKENIIDESGMPKERFSAEFPKEGPSILRIQQVVRGDSAAYFCASSSGQVYGYTFGSGTRLTVV.

The chain employs TRBV5-1 and TRBJ1-4; D is perhaps TRBD1 (6 bases). Germline V gene lookup returns CDR1 SGHRS and CDR2 YFSETQ. Trimming cost V 4 bases and J 4 bases, with 17 bases left between them. The CDR3 is made up of 16 amino acids. The CDR3 DNA is TGCGCCAGCAGCGCCGCCGGGGGGCGGGATAATGAAAAACTGTTTTTT. Encoded protein: CASSAAGGRDNEKLFF.

CDR3 protein: CASSSQGLAGGPDTQYF. In DNA form, the CDR3 reads TGTGCCAGTAGTTCACAAGGGCTAGCGGGAGGGCCAGATACGCAGTATTTT. The rearrangement links TRBV19 to TRBJ2-3; 12 bases match TRBD2. Germline lookup yields CDR1 LNHDA and CDR2 SQIVND (reference sequence). This CDR3 spans 17 amino acids. The V segment lost 5 bases and the J segment 4 bases; nucleotides outside the gene matches: 10.

The chain carries TRBV7-8 and TRBJ2-7; D gene uncertain. Germline CDR1 SGHVS, CDR2 FQNEAQ. V was shortened by 4 bases and J by 5 bases, with 9 bases between the two germline ends. The CDR3 extends over 12 amino acids. The CDR3 spells CASSSRLNEQYF. The CDR3 nucleotides are TGTGCCAGCAGCTCCCGACTGAACGAGCAGTACTTC.

The V and J genes are TRBV7-9 and TRBJ1-3; D may be TRBD1 (5 bases). This CDR3 is built from 15 residues. CDR1 SEHNR and CDR2 FQNEAQ come from the germline V gene (reference sequence). V gave up 3 bases and J gave up 3 bases, with 12 bases separating them. The DNA for the CDR3 is TGTGCCAGCAGCTTTGAACCCAGGGTTGGAAACACCATATATTTT. Amino acids: CASSFEPRVGNTIYF.

The rearrangement joins TRBV5-1 to TRBJ1-4, with 9 bases matching TRBD1. CDR3 length equals 14 residues. Germline CDR1 is SGHRS and CDR2 is YFSETQ. Trimming cost V 3 bases and J 8 bases; bases outside gene matches: 5. This CDR3 reads CASSSAGTGEKLFF. As DNA, the CDR3 is TGCGCCAGCAGCTCCGCGGGGACAGGGGAAAAACTGTTTTTT.

This clone qualifies as medium-sized. The rearrangement joins TRBV24-1 to TRBJ2-1, with 9 bases that match TRBD2. With V trimmed by 5 bases and J by 7 bases, 5 bases remained unmatched. CDR1 and CDR2 from the germline V gene are KGHDR and SFDVKD. The CDR3 has 14 residues. CDR3: CATSASGIVNEQFF. The CDR3 DNA sequence: TGTGCCACCAGTGCTAGCGGGATTGTTAATGAGCAGTTCTTC.

The V call is TRBV18, the J call TRBJ2-2, with unresolved D. The CDR3 sequence is 16 residues long. Germline V lookup: CDR1 KGHSH, CDR2 LQKENI. V was clipped by 4 bases and J by 0 bases, with 12 bases between them. The CDR3 sequence: CASSRSQAANTGELFF. CDR3 sequence (DNA): TGTGCCAGCTCACGGTCTCAGGCCGCGAACACCGGGGAGCTGTTTTTT. The full variable domain, rest sourced from reference TRBV18 and TRBJ2-2, is NAGVMQNPRHLVRRRGQEARLRCSPMKGHSHVYWYRQLPEEGLKFMVYLQKENIIDESGMPKERFSAEFPKEGPSILRIQQVVRGDSAAYFCASSRSQAANTGELFFGEGSRLTVL.

The chain links TRBV11-2 to TRBJ2-1; 13 bases match TRBD2. In germline, CDR1 is SGHAT, CDR2 FQNNGV. The trim removed 5 bases at V and 15 bases at J, leaving 10 bases unmatched. This CDR3 has 14 amino acids. The CDR3 loop is CASSPRTSGSFVFF. The CDR3 DNA follows: TGTGCCAGCAGCCCCAGGACTAGCGGGAGTTTTGTGTTCTTC.

The V and J genes are TRBV4-2 and TRBJ2-3, with 8 bases that match TRBD2. CDR1 and CDR2 (germline): LGHNA, YNFKEQ. Trimming cost V 0 bases and J 5 bases; bases outside gene matches: 7. This CDR3 is built from 16 residues. The CDR3 bases are TGTGCCAGCAGCCAAGATTTTGCGGGAGGAGAAGATACGCAGTATTTT. Translated: CASSQDFAGGEDTQYF.